This T cell receptor beta chain was sequenced for a study of T cell changes during pregnancy in multiple sclerosis. Measured with immunoSEQ multiplex PCR; TCRdb has only the in-frame clones, and not every one. The sample contains about 75,000 clones, 80% to 95% of which appear only once. The CDR3 is 14 amino acids. This receptor was obtained from a female donor with multiple sclerosis, enrolled in a pregnancy study. This specimen consisted of CD4+ T cells from peripheral blood mononuclear cells, obtained before pregnancy. The chain joins TRBV12-2 to TRBJ2-5; TRBD2 was called by the table and not checked on the DNA. TRBV12-2 is a known pseudogene. CDR3 coding DNA: TGTGCAAGTCGCTTAGAACAAAGCGGAGAGACCCAGTACTTC. Translated, it gives CASRLEQSGETQYF.